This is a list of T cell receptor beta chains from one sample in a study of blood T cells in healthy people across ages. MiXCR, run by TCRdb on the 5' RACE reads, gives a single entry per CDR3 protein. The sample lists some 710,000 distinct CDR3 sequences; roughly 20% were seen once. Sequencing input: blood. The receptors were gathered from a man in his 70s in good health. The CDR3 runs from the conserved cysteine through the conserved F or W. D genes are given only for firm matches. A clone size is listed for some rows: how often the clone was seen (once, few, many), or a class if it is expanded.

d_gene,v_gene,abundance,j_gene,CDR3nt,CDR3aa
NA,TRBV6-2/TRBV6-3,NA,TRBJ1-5,TGTGCCAGCAAACCCCACGGGGAAGGACGCAATCAGCCCCAGCATTTT,CASKPHGEGRNQPQHF
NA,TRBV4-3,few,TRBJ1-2,TGCGCCAGCAGCCAAGAACCGGGATTACCAGACTATGGCTACACCTTC,CASSQEPGLPDYGYTF
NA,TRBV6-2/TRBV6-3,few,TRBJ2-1,TGTGCCAGCAGACCCCTACCCTACAATGAGCAGTTCTTC,CASRPLPYNEQFF
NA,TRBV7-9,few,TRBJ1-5,TGTGCCAGCAGCCCTGGACGCCTCGGGGGCAATCAGCCCCAGCATTTT,CASSPGRLGGNQPQHF
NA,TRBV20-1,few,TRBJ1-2,TGCAGTGCTGATGGCGGAGCGAAGTATGGCTACACCTTC,CSADGGAKYGYTF
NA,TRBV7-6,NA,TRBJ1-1,TGTGCCAGCAGCCCCCTACACACGAACACTGAAGCTTTCTTT,CASSPLHTNTEAFF
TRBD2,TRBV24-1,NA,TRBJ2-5,TGTGCCACCAGCTCCCCGACGGGACTAGCGGGAGAGACCCAGTACTTC,CATSSPTGLAGETQYF
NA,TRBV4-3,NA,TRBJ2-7,TGCGCCAGCAGCCAAGTTCTCGGGGGAAGCTCCTACGAGCAGTACTTC,CASSQVLGGSSYEQYF
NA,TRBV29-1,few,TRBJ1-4,TGCAGCGTTTCACAGGGAAGTGAAAAACTGTTTTTT,CSVSQGSEKLFF
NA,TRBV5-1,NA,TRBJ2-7,TGCGCCAGCAGCTTGGGGTTTGGCTACGAGCAGTACTTC,CASSLGFGYEQYF
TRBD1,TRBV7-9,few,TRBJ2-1,TGTGCCAGCAGCTTAACGGGACAGAGGTCTCGGAATGAGCAGTTCTTC,CASSLTGQRSRNEQFF
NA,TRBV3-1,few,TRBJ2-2,TGTGCCAGCAGCCAATTTAGGGCCGCGAACACCGGGGAGCTGTTTTTT,CASSQFRAANTGELFF
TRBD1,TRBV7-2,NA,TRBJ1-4,TGTGCCAGCAGCCCACAGGGGGTACAGGGGAATGAAAAACTGTTTTTT,CASSPQGVQGNEKLFF
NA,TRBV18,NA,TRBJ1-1,TGTGCCAGCTCCCAGGGACTTACCAACACTGAAGCTTTCTTT,CASSQGLTNTEAFF
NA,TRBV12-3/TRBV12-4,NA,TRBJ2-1,TGTGCCAGCAGTACCCAGGGGACCTACAATGAGCAGTTCTTC,CASSTQGTYNEQFF
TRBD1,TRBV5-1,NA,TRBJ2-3,TGCGCCAGCAGCTCTATAGGACAGGGGCACGCAGATACGCAGTATTTT,CASSSIGQGHADTQYF
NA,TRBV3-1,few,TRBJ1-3,TGTGCCAGCAGCCCACGGACAGCGAACTCTGGAAACACCATATATTTT,CASSPRTANSGNTIYF
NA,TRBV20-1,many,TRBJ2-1,TGCAGTGCTCTGAGGGGTAGTAGCAGCAATGAGCAGTTCTTC,CSALRGSSSNEQFF
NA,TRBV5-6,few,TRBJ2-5,TGTGCCAGCAGCTTCTATAGCCAAGAGACCCAGTACTTC,CASSFYSQETQYF
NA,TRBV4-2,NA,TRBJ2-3,TGTGCCAGCAGCCAAGTCGGGGTAGCGGGCACAGATACGCAGTATTTT,CASSQVGVAGTDTQYF
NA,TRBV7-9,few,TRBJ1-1,TGTGCCAGCAGCTTAGTAAATGTTGAAGCTTTCTTT,CASSLVNVEAFF
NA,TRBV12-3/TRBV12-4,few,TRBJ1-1,TGTGCCAGCAGCCTCAAAAGAGGGATGGTGGCTTTCTTT,CASSLKRGMVAFF
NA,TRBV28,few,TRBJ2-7,TGTGCCAGCAGTTTGCCGGTCGGCGGGCAGTACTTC,CASSLPVGGQYF
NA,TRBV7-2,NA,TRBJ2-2,TGTGCCAGCAGCTTAGGTAGTTCGAACACCGGGGAGCTGTTTTTT,CASSLGSSNTGELFF
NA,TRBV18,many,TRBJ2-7,TGTGCCAGCTCATTCTACGAGCAGTACTTC,CASSFYEQYF
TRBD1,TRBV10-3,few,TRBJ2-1,TGTGCCATCAGTCACGACAGGGATGAGCAGTTCTTC,CAISHDRDEQFF
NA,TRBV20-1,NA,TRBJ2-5,TGCAGTGCTAAGGCCCCATCCCAAGAGACCCAGTACTTC,CSAKAPSQETQYF
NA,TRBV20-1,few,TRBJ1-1,TGCAGTGCTAGCACTGAAGCTTTCTTT,CSASTEAFF
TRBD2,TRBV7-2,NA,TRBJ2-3,TGTGCCAGCAGCTTAGACGGGAGGGCCGCGGATACGCAGTATTTT,CASSLDGRAADTQYF